These T cell receptor beta chains were read from a single sample in a study of shared clonotypes between healthy human individuals. Sequenced by immunoSEQ multiplex PCR; TCRdb stores in-frame clones only, minus some. The sample has some 1,900,000 clones, about 95% seen once. The source material was naive CD8+ T cells sorted from blood. The receptors stem from a young man in good health. Both conserved end residues are part of each CDR3. A D gene is named only where the DNA matches it firmly. Size tells how often a clone was seen (once, few, many) or the class of an expanded clone, and some rows leave it out.

d_call	clone_size	v_call	cdr3_length	j_call	cdr3_nt	cdr3_aa
TRBD2	NA	TRBV7-9	14	TRBJ2-1	TGTGCCAGCAGCTACACAAGACTAGCGCTTGAGCAGTTCTTC	CASSYTRLALEQFF
NA	NA	TRBV13	16	TRBJ2-1	TGTGCCAGCAGCTTAGGTTTGTCCGTTACCTACAATGAGCAGTTCTTC	CASSLGLSVTYNEQFF
TRBD1	NA	TRBV2	15	TRBJ1-1	TGTGCCAGCAGTGAAGTGACAGGGTACGACACTGAAGCTTTCTTT	CASSEVTGYDTEAFF
NA	NA	TRBV18	14	TRBJ2-7	TGTGCCAGCTCACCCGATGGGGGAGTCCACGAGCAGTACTTC	CASSPDGGVHEQYF
TRBD1	NA	TRBV6-5	15	TRBJ2-1	TGTGCCAGCAGTTATAAGGGACAGGGTCACAATGAGCAGTTCTTC	CASSYKGQGHNEQFF
TRBD2	NA	TRBV7-9	15	TRBJ2-1	TGTGCCAGCAGCTTTAGGGCTAGCGGGACAAATGAGCAGTTCTTC	CASSFRASGTNEQFF
NA	NA	TRBV19	13	TRBJ2-7	TGTGCCAGTAGTTTAACGGGGGTCTACGAGCAGTACTTC	CASSLTGVYEQYF
TRBD2	NA	TRBV7-9	15	TRBJ2-5	TGTGCCAGCAGCAGCACTAGCGGGGGGCAAGAGACCCAGTACTTC	CASSSTSGGQETQYF
TRBD2	NA	TRBV7-2	15	TRBJ2-3	TGTGCCAGCAGCTCCCTAGCGGGAGGCACAGATACGCAGTATTTT	CASSSLAGGTDTQYF
NA	NA	TRBV28	14	TRBJ2-2	TGTGCCAGCAGTTTCAGGGTCGGAACCGGGGAGCTGTTTTTT	CASSFRVGTGELFF
NA	NA	TRBV9	13	TRBJ2-3	TGTGCCAGCAGCGTAGGGGGCGCGGATACGCAGTATTTT	CASSVGGADTQYF
TRBD1	NA	TRBV6-5	12	TRBJ2-7	TGTGCCAGCAGTACTACAGGGGACGAGCAGTACTTC	CASSTTGDEQYF
TRBD2	NA	TRBV4-1	18	TRBJ2-7	TGCGCCAGCAGCCAAAATCCACCGACCAAGCGGGAGGGTTACGAGCAGTACTTC	CASSQNPPTKREGYEQYF
NA	NA	TRBV9	15	TRBJ2-7	TGTGCCAGCAGCTCCGCGGGGGCCGCACCCTACGAGCAGTACTTC	CASSSAGAAPYEQYF
NA	NA	TRBV27	13	TRBJ1-6	TGTGCCAGCAGTTTAGGGGGGAATTCACCCCTCCACTTT	CASSLGGNSPLHF
TRBD2	NA	TRBV2	14	TRBJ2-1	TGTGCCATCTCCACGGGACTAGCGGCCGGTGAGCAGTTCTTC	CAISTGLAAGEQFF
NA	once	TRBV10-3	11	TRBJ2-1	TGTGCCATCAGTGTCGAGTATGAGCAGTTCTTC	CAISVEYEQFF
TRBD2	NA	TRBV5-1	16	TRBJ2-3	TGCGCCAGCAGCTTCCGGCTAGCGGGGACCTCAGATACGCAGTATTTT	CASSFRLAGTSDTQYF
NA	NA	TRBV27	18	TRBJ2-2	TGTGCCAGCAGGAGGGCCCCCCAGGGTTATGAGGACACCGGGGAGCTGTTTTTT	CASRRAPQGYEDTGELFF
TRBD1	NA	TRBV9	13	TRBJ2-1	TGTGCCAGCACTAGACAGGGCCGGAATGAGCAGTTCTTC	CASTRQGRNEQFF
NA	NA	TRBV7-8	18	TRBJ1-2	TGTGCCAGCAGCTCTAGCGAGGGGAGGGGAGAGGGTAACTATGGCTACACCTTC	CASSSSEGRGEGNYGYTF
TRBD1	NA	TRBV4-3	14	TRBJ2-1	TGCGCCAGCAGCCCCGGACAGGGTTGGTCTGAGCAGTTCTTC	CASSPGQGWSEQFF
NA	NA	TRBV28	15	TRBJ2-7	TGTGCCAGCCGATCGTGGCCAGGGGAGACCTACGAGCAGTACTTC	CASRSWPGETYEQYF
TRBD2	NA	TRBV12-5	17	TRBJ2-3	TGTGCTAGTGCCAGCGGGGACGTACACCCACTCACAGATACGCAGTATTTT	CASASGDVHPLTDTQYF
NA	NA	TRBV25-1	15	TRBJ2-1	TGTGCCACCACCCCTTTTGAGGGCTCCTACAATGAGCAGTTCTTC	CATTPFEGSYNEQFF
NA	NA	TRBV19	13	TRBJ2-7	TGTGCCAGTAGTATAGGTGCCGGGATCGAGCAGTACTTC	CASSIGAGIEQYF
NA	NA	TRBV6-5	15	TRBJ1-6	TGTGCCAGCAGTTCCGTCTACGGGGACGGGGAACCCCTCCACTTT	CASSSVYGDGEPLHF
NA	NA	TRBV30	12	TRBJ2-1	TGTGCCTGGAGTGTTCTTGGCAATGAGCAGTTCTTC	CAWSVLGNEQFF
NA	NA	TRBV7-9	14	TRBJ2-1	TGTGCCAGCAGCCCCCCGACTATCTACAATGAGCAGTTCTTC	CASSPPTIYNEQFF
TRBD2	NA	TRBV7-9	19	TRBJ2-3	TGTGCCAGCAGCTTAGCGCTGGGACTAGCGGGGGGGCCCCCAGATACGCAGTATTTT	CASSLALGLAGGPPDTQYF
NA	NA	TRBV10-3	12	TRBJ2-7	TGTGCCACCACTGTCGCTACCCACGAGCAGTACTTC	CATTVATHEQYF
TRBD1	NA	TRBV27	15	TRBJ2-7	TGTGCCAGCAGTTGGGTCGGGCAGGGGGCCTACGAGCAGTACTTC	CASSWVGQGAYEQYF
NA	NA	TRBV30	13	TRBJ1-5	TGTGCCTGGAGTGTAGACGGGGATCAGCCCCAGCATTTT	CAWSVDGDQPQHF
NA	NA	TRBV7-6	19	TRBJ2-6	TGTGCCAGCAGCGTACGGATGACAGCCGAACACTCTGGGGCCAACGTCCTGACTTTC	CASSVRMTAEHSGANVLTF
TRBD2	NA	TRBV11-2	18	TRBJ2-5	TGTGCCAGCAGCTTAGGAGTGGAGCCTAGCGGGTACCAAGAGACCCAGTACTTC	CASSLGVEPSGYQETQYF
NA	NA	TRBV10-2	16	TRBJ2-1	TGCGCCAGCAGTGAGTCGGGGGGAGCCCGCTACAATGAGCAGTTCTTC	CASSESGGARYNEQFF
NA	NA	TRBV4-2	15	TRBJ1-2	TGTGCCAGCAGCCCAGACAAGGGAGAGGACTATGGCTACACCTTC	CASSPDKGEDYGYTF
TRBD2	NA	TRBV2	17	TRBJ2-7	TGTGCCAGCAGTGAATACACTAGCGGGAGGCCCCTCTACGAGCAGTACTTC	CASSEYTSGRPLYEQYF
TRBD1	NA	TRBV29-1	15	TRBJ2-7	TGCAGCGCGTCCAACGGACAGGGGACGACATACGAGCAGTACTTC	CSASNGQGTTYEQYF
TRBD2	NA	TRBV6-5	13	TRBJ2-5	TGTGCCAGCAGCCCCGGACTAGAAGGGACCCAGTACTTC	CASSPGLEGTQYF
TRBD1	once	TRBV6-5	14	TRBJ2-2	TGTGCCAGCAGTTACGTAGGGGGCCCCGGGGAGCTGTTTTTT	CASSYVGGPGELFF
TRBD1	NA	TRBV10-3	13	TRBJ2-7	TGTGCCATCAGTGTGGGACAGTTCTACGAGCAGTACTTC	CAISVGQFYEQYF
NA	NA	TRBV28	16	TRBJ1-2	TGTGCCAGCAGTTTACCGGGAATAGCCCTCATTTATGGCTACACCTTC	CASSLPGIALIYGYTF
NA	few	TRBV27	14	TRBJ2-7	TGTGCCAGCAGTTTATACGGAAGCTCCTACGAGCAGTACTTC	CASSLYGSSYEQYF
NA	NA	TRBV10-1	14	TRBJ2-2	TGCGCCAGCAGTGAGTCCACAGGAGCCGGGGAGCTGTTTTTT	CASSESTGAGELFF
NA	NA	TRBV5-8	13	TRBJ2-7	TGTGCCAGCAGCTTGGACGGGACCTACGAGCAGTACTTC	CASSLDGTYEQYF
TRBD1	NA	TRBV5-1	17	TRBJ2-3	TGCGCCAGCAGCTCCCCAGGGGGCCCTTTTAGCACAGATACGCAGTATTTT	CASSSPGGPFSTDTQYF
NA	few	TRBV4-1	12	TRBJ2-7	TGCGCCAGCAGCCGGGGCCTCTACGAGCAGTACTTC	CASSRGLYEQYF
NA	NA	TRBV6-1	13	TRBJ1-1	TGTGCCAGCAGTCCGTCGGCTACAGGGGAAGCTTTCTTT	CASSPSATGEAFF
NA	NA	TRBV7-9	14	TRBJ2-7	TGTGCCAGCAGCGCGAGCGGCAATTACTACGAGCAGTACTTC	CASSASGNYYEQYF
NA	NA	TRBV10-1	14	TRBJ2-7	TGCGCCAGCAGTGGGGGACCGTTCGTGGGGGAGCAGTACTTC	CASSGGPFVGEQYF
NA	NA	TRBV11-2	16	TRBJ1-1	TGTGCCAGCAGCACCGAAGGTCCAGGGAGAAACACTGAAGCTTTCTTT	CASSTEGPGRNTEAFF
TRBD2	few	TRBV11-2	14	TRBJ2-7	TGTGCCAGCAGCTTCAGACTAGCGGACTACGAGCAGTACTTC	CASSFRLADYEQYF
NA	NA	TRBV28	16	TRBJ1-6	TGTGCCAGCAGTTTTAGGGGGATTACCTATAATTCACCCCTCCACTTT	CASSFRGITYNSPLHF
NA	NA	TRBV19	12	TRBJ1-4	TGTGCCAGTACTCGGGCTAATGAAAAACTGTTTTTT	CASTRANEKLFF
NA	NA	TRBV11-3	13	TRBJ2-1	TGTGCCAGCAGCTTAGTTCCCTACAATGAGCAGTTCTTC	CASSLVPYNEQFF
TRBD2	NA	TRBV4-1	16	TRBJ2-7	TGCGCCAGCAGCCAAGGAGCTAGCGGGACCACCTACGAGCAGTACTTC	CASSQGASGTTYEQYF
NA	NA	TRBV28	16	TRBJ1-2	TGTGCCAGCAGTTTAAACATCGGGGGGCCTAACTATGGCTACACCTTC	CASSLNIGGPNYGYTF